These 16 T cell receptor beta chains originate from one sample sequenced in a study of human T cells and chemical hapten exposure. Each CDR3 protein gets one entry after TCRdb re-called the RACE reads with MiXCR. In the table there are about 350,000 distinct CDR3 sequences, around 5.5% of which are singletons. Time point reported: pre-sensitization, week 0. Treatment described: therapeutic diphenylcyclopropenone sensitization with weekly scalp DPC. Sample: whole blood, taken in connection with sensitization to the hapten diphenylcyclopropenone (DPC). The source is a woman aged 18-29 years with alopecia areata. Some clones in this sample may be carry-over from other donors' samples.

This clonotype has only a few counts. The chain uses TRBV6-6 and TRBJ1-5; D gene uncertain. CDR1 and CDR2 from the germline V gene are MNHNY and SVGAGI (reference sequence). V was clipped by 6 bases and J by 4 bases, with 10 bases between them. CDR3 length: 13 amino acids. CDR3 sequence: CASSHTDNQPQHF. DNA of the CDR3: TGTGCCAGCAGCCACACCGATAATCAGCCCCAGCATTTT.

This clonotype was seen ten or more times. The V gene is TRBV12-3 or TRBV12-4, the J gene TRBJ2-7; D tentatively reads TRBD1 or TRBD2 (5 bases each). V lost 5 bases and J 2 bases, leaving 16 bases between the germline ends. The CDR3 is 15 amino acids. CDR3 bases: TGTGCCAGCAGTCCCGAGGGGCGAGGTCCCTACGAGCAGTACTTC. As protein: CASSPEGRGPYEQYF.

The CDR3 is CASSPTPGWRYF. CDR3 in DNA: TGTGCCAGCAGTCCCACTCCAGGGTGGAGGTACTTC. The V and J genes are TRBV28 and TRBJ2-5; tentative D call: TRBD1 (5 bases). The CDR3 length is 12 residues. CDR1 is MDHEN and CDR2 is SYDVKM in the germline V gene. Trimming shortened V by 5 bases and J by 13 bases, and 17 bases separated the two germline ends.

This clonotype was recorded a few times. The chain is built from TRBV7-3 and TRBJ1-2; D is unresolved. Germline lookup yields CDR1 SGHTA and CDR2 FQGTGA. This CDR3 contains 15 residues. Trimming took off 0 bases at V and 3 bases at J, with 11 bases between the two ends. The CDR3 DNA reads TGTGCCAGCAGCTTAACGGGCTTGGGCGACTATGGCTACACCTTC. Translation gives CASSLTGLGDYGYTF.

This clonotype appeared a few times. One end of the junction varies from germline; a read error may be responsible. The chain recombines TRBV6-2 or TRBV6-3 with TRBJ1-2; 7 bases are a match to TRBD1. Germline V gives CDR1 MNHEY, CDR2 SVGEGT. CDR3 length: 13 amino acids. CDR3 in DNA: TGTGCCGGCAGACGGGGGACAGCGAATGGCTACACCTTC. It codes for CAGRRGTANGYTF.

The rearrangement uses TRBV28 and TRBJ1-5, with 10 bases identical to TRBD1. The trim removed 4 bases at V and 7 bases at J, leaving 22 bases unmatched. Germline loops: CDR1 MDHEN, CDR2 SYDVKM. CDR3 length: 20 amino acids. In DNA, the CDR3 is TGTGCCAGCAGTTCGCTAAGACCAGACGCCCGGGACAGGGGAGGGCAGCCCCAGCATTTT. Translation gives CASSSLRPDARDRGGQPQHF.

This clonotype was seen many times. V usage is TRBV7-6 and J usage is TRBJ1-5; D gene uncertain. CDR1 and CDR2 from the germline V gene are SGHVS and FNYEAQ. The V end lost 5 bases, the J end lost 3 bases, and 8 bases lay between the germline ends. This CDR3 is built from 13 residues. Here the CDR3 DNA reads TGTGCCAGCAGCCGTCAGAACAATCAGCCCCAGCATTTT. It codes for CASSRQNNQPQHF.

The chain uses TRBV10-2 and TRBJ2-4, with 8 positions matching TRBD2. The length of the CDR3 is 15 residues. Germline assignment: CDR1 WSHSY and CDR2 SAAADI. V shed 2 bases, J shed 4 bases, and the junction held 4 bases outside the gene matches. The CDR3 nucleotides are TGCGCCAGCAGTGAGGCGTTAGCGGGGAAAAACATTCAGTACTTC. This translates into CASSEALAGKNIQYF.

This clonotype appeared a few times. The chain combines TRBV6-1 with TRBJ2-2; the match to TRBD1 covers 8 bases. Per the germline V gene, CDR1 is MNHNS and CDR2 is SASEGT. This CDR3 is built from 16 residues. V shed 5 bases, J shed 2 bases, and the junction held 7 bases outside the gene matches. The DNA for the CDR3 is TGTGCCAGCAGTTCACAGGGGGGCCCCAACACCGGGGAGCTGTTTTTT. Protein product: CASSSQGGPNTGELFF.

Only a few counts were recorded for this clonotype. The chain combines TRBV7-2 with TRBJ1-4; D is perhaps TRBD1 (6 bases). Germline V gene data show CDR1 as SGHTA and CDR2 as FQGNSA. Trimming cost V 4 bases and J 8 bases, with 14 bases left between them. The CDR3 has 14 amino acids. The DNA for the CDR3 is TGTGCCAGCAGCTGGAACAAGGGGGACGAAAAACTGTTTTTT. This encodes CASSWNKGDEKLFF.

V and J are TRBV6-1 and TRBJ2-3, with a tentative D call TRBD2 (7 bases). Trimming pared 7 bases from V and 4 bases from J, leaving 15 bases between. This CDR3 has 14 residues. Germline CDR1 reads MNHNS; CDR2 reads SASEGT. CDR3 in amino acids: CASKGGASSDTQYF. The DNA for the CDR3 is TGTGCCAGCAAAGGGGGGGCCTCGTCAGATACGCAGTATTTT.

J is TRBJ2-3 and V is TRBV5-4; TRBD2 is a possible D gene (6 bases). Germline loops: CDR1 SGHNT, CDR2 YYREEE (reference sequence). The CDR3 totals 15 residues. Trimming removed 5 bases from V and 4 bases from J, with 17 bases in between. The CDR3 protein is CASRKGGGAPDTQYF. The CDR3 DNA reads TGTGCCAGCAGAAAGGGTGGCGGGGCGCCAGATACGCAGTATTTT. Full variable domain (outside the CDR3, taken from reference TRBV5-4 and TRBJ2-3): ETGVTQSPTHLIKTRGQQVTLRCSSQSGHNTVSWYQQALGQGPQFIFQYYREEENGRGNFPPRFSGLQFPNYSSELNVNALELDDSALYLCASRKGGGAPDTQYFGPGTRLTVL.

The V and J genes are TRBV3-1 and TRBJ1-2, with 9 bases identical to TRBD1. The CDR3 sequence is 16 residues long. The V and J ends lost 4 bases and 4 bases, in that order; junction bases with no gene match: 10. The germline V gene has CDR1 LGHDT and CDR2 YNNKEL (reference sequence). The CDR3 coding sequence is TGTGCCAGCAGCCCCATTGGGACAGGGTGGGGCTATGGCTACACCTTC. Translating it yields CASSPIGTGWGYGYTF.

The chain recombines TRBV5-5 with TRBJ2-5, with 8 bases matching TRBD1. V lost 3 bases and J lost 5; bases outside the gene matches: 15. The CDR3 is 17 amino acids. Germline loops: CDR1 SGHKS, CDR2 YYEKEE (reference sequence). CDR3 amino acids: CASSSIYGQGLFETQYF. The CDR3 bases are TGTGCCAGCAGCTCCATATACGGACAGGGTCTGTTTGAGACCCAGTACTTC.

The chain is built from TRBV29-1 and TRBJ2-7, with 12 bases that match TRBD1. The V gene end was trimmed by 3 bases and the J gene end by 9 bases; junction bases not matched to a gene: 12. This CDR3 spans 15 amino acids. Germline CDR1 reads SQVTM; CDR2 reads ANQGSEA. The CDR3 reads CSVEEPGQGALRQYF. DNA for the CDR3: TGCAGCGTTGAGGAACCGGGACAGGGGGCGTTAAGGCAGTACTTC.

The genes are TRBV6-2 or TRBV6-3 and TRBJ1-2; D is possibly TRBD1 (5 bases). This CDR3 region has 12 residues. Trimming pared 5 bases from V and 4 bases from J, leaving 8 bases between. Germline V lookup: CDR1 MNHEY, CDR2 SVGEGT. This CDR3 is CASSPTAYGYTF. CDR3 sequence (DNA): TGTGCCAGCAGTCCGACAGCCTATGGCTACACCTTC.